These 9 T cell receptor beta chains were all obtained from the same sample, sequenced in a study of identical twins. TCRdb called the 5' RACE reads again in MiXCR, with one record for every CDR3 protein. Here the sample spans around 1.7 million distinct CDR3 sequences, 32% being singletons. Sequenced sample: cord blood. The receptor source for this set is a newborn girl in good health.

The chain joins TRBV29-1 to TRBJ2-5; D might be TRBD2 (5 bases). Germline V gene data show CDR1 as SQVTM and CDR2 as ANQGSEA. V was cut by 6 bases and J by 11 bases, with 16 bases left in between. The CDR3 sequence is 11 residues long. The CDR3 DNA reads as TGCAGCGTGAGAGACTACAATGAGCAGTACTTC. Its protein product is CSVRDYNEQYF.

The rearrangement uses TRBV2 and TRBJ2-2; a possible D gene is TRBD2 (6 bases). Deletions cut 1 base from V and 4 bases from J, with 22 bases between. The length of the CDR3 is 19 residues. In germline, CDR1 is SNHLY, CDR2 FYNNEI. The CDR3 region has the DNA TGTGCCAGCAGTGAAGAGGGCGGGGCCAGGAGTTCGGGCACCGGGGAGCTGTTTTTT. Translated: CASSEEGGARSSGTGELFF.

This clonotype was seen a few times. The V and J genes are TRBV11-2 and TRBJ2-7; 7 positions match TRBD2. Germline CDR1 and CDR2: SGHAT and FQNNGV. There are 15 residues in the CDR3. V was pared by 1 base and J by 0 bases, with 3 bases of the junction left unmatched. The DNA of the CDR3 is TGTGCCAGCAGCTTAGTGGGACTACCCTCCTACGAGCAGTACTTC. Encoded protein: CASSLVGLPSYEQYF.

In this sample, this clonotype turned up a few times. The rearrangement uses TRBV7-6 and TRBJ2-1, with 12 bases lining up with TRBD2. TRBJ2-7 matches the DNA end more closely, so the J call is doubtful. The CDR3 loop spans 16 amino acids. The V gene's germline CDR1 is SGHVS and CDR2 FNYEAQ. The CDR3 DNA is TGTGCCAGCAGCTTGGGACTAGCGGGTCAATACAATGAGCAGTACTTC. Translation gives CASSLGLAGQYNEQYF.

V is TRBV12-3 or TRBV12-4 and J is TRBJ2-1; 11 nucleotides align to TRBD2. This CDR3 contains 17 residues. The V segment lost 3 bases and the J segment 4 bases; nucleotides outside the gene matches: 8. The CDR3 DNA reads TGTGCCAGCAGTTTCCCTAGCGGGAGGTCTCCGTACAATGAGCAGTTCTTC. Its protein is CASSFPSGRSPYNEQFF.

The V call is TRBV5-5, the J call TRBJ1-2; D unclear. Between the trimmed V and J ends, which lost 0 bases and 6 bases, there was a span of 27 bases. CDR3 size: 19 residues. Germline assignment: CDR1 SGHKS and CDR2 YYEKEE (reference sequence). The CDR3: CASSLVRVAGVKGIDGYTF. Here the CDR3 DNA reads TGTGCCAGCAGCTTGGTGCGGGTAGCGGGAGTAAAAGGGATCGATGGCTACACCTTC.

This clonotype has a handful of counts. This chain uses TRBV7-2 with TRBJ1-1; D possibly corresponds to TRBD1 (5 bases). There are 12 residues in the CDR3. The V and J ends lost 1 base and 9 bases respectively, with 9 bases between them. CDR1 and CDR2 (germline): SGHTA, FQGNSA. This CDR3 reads CASSLGAGKAFF. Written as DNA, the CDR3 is TGTGCCAGCAGCTTAGGGGCAGGGAAAGCTTTCTTT.

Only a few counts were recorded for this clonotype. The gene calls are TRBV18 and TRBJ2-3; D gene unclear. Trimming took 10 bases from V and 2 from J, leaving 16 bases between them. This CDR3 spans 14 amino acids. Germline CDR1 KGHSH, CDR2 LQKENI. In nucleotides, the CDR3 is TGTGCCACAGCGACGGTTTTGGCCACAGATACGCAGTATTTT. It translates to CATATVLATDTQYF. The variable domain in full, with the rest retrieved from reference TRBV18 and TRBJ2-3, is NAGVMQNPRHLVRRRGQEARLRCSPMKGHSHVYWYRQLPEEGLKFMVYLQKENIIDESGMPKERFSAEFPKEGPSILRIQQVVRGDSAAYFCATATVLATDTQYFGPGTRLTVL.

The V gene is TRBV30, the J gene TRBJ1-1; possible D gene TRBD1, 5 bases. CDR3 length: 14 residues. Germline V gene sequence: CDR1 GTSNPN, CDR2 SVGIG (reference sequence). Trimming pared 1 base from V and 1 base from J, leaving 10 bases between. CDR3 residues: CAWSGSDRNTEAFF. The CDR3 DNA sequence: TGTGCCTGGAGTGGGAGTGACAGGAACACTGAAGCTTTCTTT.